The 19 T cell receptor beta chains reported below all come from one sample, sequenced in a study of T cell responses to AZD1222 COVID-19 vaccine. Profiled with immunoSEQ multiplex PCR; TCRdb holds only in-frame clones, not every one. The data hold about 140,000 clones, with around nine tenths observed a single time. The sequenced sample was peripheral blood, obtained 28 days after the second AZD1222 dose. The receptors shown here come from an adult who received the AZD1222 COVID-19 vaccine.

The CDR3 nucleotides are TGTGCCAGCTCGCAAGGTCAGAACTCTGGAAACACCATATATTTT. Its protein is CASSQGQNSGNTIYF. The chain recombines TRBV18 with TRBJ1-3, with D uncertain. The CDR3 is made up of 15 amino acids. The V end was cut by 6 bases, the J end by 0 bases, with 12 bases between. The germline CDR1 and CDR2 sequences are KGHSH and LQKENI.

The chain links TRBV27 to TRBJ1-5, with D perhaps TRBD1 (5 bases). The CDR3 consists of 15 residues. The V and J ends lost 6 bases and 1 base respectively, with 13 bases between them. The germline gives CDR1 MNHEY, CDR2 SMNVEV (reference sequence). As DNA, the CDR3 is TGTGCCAGCAGGGGGGAGGGCCTCAGCAATCAGCCCCAGCATTTT. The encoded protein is CASRGEGLSNQPQHF.

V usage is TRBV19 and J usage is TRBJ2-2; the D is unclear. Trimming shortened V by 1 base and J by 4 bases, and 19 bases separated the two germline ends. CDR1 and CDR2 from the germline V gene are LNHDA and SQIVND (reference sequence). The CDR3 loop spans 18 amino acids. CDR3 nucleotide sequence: TGTGCCAGTAGTATAGGAGGTCTCTGGGTCTCGGGCACCGGGGAGCTGTTTTTT. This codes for CASSIGGLWVSGTGELFF.

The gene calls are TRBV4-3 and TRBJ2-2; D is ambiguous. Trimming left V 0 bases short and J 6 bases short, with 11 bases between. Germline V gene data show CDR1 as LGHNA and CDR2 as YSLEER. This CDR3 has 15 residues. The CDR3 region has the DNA TGCGCCAGCAGCCAAGATTTAGGGAATTCCGGGGAGCTGTTTTTT. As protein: CASSQDLGNSGELFF.

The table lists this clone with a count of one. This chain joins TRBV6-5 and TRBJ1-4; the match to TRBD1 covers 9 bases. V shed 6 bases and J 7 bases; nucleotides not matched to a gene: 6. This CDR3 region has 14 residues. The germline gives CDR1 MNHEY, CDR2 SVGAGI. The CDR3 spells CASSRDRAGEKLFF. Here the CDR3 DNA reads TGTGCCAGCAGCCGGGACAGGGCGGGTGAAAAACTGTTTTTT.

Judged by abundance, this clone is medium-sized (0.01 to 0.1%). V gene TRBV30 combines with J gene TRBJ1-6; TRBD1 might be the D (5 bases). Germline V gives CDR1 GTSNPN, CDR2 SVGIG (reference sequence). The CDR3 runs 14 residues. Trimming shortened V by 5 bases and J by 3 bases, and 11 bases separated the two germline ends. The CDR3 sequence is CAWRPTGYNSPLHF. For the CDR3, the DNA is TGTGCCTGGCGACCTACAGGCTATAATTCACCCCTCCACTTT.

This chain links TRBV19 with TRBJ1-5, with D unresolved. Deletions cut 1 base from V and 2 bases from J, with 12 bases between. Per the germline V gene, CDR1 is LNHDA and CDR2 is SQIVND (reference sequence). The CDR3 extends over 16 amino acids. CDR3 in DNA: TGTGCCAGTAGTATAGCGATCCGGGATCGCAATCAGCCCCAGCATTTT. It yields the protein CASSIAIRDRNQPQHF.

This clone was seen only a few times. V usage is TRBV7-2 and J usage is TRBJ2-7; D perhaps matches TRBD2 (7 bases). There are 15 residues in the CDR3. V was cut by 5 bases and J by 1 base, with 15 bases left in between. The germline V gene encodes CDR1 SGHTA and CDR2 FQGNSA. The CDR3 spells CASSPSGGGSYEQYF. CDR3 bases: TGTGCCAGCAGCCCTAGCGGAGGGGGTTCCTACGAGCAGTACTTC.

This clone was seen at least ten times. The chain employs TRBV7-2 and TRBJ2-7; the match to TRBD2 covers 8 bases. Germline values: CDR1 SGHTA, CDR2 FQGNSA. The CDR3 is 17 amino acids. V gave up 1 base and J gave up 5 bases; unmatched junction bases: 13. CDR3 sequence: CASSLGGSSGRIHEQYF. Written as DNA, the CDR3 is TGTGCCAGCAGCTTAGGGGGATCCAGCGGGAGAATCCACGAGCAGTACTTC.

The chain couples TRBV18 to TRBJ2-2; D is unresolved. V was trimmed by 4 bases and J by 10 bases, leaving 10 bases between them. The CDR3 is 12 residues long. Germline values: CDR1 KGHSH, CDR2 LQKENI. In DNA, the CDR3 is TGTGCCAGCTCACAGGGTGGTGAGGAGCTGTTTTTT. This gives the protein CASSQGGEELFF.

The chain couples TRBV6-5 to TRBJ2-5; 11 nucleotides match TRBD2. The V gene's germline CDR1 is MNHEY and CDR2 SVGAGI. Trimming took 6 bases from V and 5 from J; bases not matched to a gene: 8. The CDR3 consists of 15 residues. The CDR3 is CASRSGLAAWETQYF. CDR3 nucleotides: TGTGCCAGCAGGTCGGGACTAGCGGCATGGGAGACCCAGTACTTC.

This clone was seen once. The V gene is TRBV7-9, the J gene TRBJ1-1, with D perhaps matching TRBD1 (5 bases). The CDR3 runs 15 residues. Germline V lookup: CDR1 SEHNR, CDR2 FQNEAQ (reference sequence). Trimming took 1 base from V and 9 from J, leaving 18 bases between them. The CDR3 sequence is CASSLDGGNSPQAFF. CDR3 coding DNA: TGTGCCAGCAGCTTAGACGGGGGAAACTCACCCCAAGCTTTCTTT. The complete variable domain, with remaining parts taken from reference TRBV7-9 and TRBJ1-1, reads DTGVSQNPRHKITKRGQNVTFRCDPISEHNRLYWYRQTLGQGPEFLTYFQNEAQLEKSRLLSDRFSAERPKGSFSTLEIQRTEQGDSAMYLCASSLDGGNSPQAFFGQGTRLTVV.

The CDR3 DNA follows: TGTGCCAGCAGCCAAGTGGAATTCACCGGGGAGCTGTTTTTT. It encodes CASSQVEFTGELFF. The V and J genes are TRBV3-1 (or the pseudogene TRBV3-2) and TRBJ2-2; D gene unclear. Germline CDR1 LGHDT, CDR2 YNNKEL (reference sequence). The CDR3 is made up of 14 amino acids. Trimming stripped 1 base from V and 4 bases from J, with 7 bases between.

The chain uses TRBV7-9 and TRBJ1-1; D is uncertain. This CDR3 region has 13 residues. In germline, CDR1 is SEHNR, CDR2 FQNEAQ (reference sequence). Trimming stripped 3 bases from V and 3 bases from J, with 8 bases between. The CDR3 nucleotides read TGTGCCAGCAGCTTCAGACCAGACACTGAAGCTTTCTTT. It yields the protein CASSFRPDTEAFF.

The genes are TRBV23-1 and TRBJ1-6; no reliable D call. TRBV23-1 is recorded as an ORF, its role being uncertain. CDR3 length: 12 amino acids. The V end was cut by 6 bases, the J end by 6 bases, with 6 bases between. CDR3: CASSRCNSPLHF. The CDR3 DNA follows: TGCGCCAGCAGCCGGTGTAATTCACCCCTCCACTTT.

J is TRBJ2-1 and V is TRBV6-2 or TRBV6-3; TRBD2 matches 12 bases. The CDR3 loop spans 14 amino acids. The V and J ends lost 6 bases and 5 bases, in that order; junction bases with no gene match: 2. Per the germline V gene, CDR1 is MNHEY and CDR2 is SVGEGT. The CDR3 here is CASSRLAGDNEQFF. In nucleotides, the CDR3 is TGTGCCAGCAGCCGACTAGCGGGAGACAATGAGCAGTTCTTC.

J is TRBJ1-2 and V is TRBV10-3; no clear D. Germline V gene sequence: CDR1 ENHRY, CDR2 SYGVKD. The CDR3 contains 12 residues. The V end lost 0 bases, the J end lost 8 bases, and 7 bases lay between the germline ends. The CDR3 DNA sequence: TGTGCCATCAGTGAGTCTCGCACCGGCTACACCTTC. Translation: CAISESRTGYTF.

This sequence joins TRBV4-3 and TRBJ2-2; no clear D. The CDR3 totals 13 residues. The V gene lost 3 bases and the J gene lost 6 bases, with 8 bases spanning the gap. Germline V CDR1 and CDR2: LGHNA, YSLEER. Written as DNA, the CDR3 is TGCGCCAGCAGCCAGGGTGGCTCCGGGGAGCTGTTTTTT. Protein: CASSQGGSGELFF.

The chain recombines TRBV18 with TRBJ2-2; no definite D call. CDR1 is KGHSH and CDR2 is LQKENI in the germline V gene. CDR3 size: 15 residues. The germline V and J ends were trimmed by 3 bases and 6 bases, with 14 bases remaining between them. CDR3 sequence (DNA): TGTGCCAGCTCACCTACAGCATCGGTCTCCGGGGAGCTGTTTTTT. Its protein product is CASSPTASVSGELFF.